This T cell receptor delta chain was recovered during a study of gamma-delta T cells after stem cell transplantation. The germline V gene encodes CDR1 TSWWSYY and CDR2 QGS. The CDR3 is made up of 19 amino acids. V gave up 4 bases and J gave up 5 bases, with 29 bases separating them. TCRdb re-called clones from the RT-PCR reads using CATT. The profile shows around 2,700 delta-chain clones, 20% to 25% of them singletons. The receptor was isolated from a human donor. It is not recorded whose cells these are; they may come from a transplant donor. V usage is TRDV1 and J usage is TRDJ1; TRDD2 or TRDD3 may be the D gene (9 bases each). Sequenced: gamma-delta T cells. CDR3 residues: CALGGPSYVGTGGDDKLIF. The CDR3 DNA reads as TGTGCTCTTGGGGGTCCTTCCTACGTGGGAACTGGGGGAGATGATAAACTCATCTTT.